A single sample is the source of the 10 T cell receptor beta chains below, sequenced in a study of blood T cell repertoires in COVID-19. Produced via immunoSEQ multiplex PCR; TCRdb's table is partial and in-frame only. Among just over 80,000 clones listed, 81% were seen once. Sequenced: peripheral blood. Receptors originate from an older man with acute or convalescent COVID-19.

CDR3 nucleotides: TGCGCCAGCAGCCGGGACAGAGAGAATTCACCCCTCCACTTT. Its protein product is CASSRDRENSPLHF. This chain links TRBV4-1 with TRBJ1-6; TRBD1 agrees at 7 bases. The germline V gene encodes CDR1 MGHRA and CDR2 YSYEKL. There are 14 residues in the CDR3. Trimming at V came to 4 bases and at J to 7 bases, leaving 4 bases not matched to a gene.

The V gene is TRBV28, the J gene TRBJ2-7, with TRBD2 matching over 9 bases. V shed 5 bases and J 2 bases; nucleotides not matched to a gene: 7. The CDR3 runs 15 residues. Germline V gives CDR1 MDHEN, CDR2 SYDVKM. CDR3 amino acids: CASSGSTSGAYEQYF. CDR3 DNA sequence: TGTGCCAGCAGTGGGTCGACTAGCGGAGCCTACGAGCAGTACTTC.

This chain connects TRBV2 to TRBJ1-1; 12 bases agree with TRBD1. The V and J ends lost 6 bases and 5 bases, in that order; junction bases with no gene match: 1. The CDR3 sequence is 13 residues long. CDR1 is SNHLY and CDR2 is FYNNEI in the germline V gene. Written as DNA, the CDR3 is TGTGCCAGCAGGGGACAGGGGGCAACTGAAGCTTTCTTT. It codes for CASRGQGATEAFF.

The V and J genes are TRBV15 and TRBJ2-5; a possible D gene is TRBD1 (6 bases). This CDR3 contains 16 residues. CDR1 and CDR2 from the germline V gene are LNHNV and YYDKDF (reference sequence). The ends were cut back, 3 bases at V and 5 bases at J, with 19 bases in the middle. The CDR3 DNA follows: TGTGCCACCAGCAGGCCCGGGGTACAGGGCGGGGAGACCCAGTACTTC. Its translation is CATSRPGVQGGETQYF.

The chain has TRBV6-2 or TRBV6-3 and TRBJ1-1; possible D gene TRBD1, 6 bases. V gave up 3 bases and J gave up 3 bases, with 23 bases separating them. This CDR3 has 18 amino acids. Germline CDR1 MNHEY, CDR2 SVGEGT. The CDR3 region is CASSYNLGQGSWDTEAFF. The CDR3 coding sequence is TGTGCCAGCAGTTATAACCTTGGGCAGGGGAGTTGGGACACTGAAGCTTTCTTT.

This rearrangement joins TRBV30 to TRBJ1-1, with TRBD1 matching over 8 bases. From germline, CDR1 is GTSNPN and CDR2 SVGIG (reference sequence). The V and J ends lost 4 bases and 5 bases, in that order; junction bases with no gene match: 9. CDR3 length: 14 residues. CDR3 in DNA: TGTGCCTGGATGGGTAGGACAGGGTTGACTGAAGCTTTCTTT. Encoded protein: CAWMGRTGLTEAFF.

The V and J genes are TRBV28 and TRBJ1-2; 8 nucleotides align to TRBD1. From germline, CDR1 is MDHEN and CDR2 SYDVKM. Losses at the gene ends were 6 bases for V and 4 bases for J; bases not matched to a gene: 4. This CDR3 comprises 13 residues. CDR3 coding DNA: TGTGCCAGCAGCATAGGGACAGGCTATGGCTACACCTTC. This translates into CASSIGTGYGYTF.

The rearrangement links TRBV5-1 to TRBJ2-6, with D possibly TRBD2 on 6 matching bases. From germline, CDR1 is SGHRS and CDR2 YFSETQ. The CDR3 length is 17 residues. Trimming shortened V by 0 bases and J by 0 bases, and 10 bases separated the two germline ends. CDR3 DNA: TGCGCCAGCAGCTTGGCCGGGGGAGCCTCTGGGGCCAACGTCCTGACTTTC. Protein: CASSLAGGASGANVLTF.

The V call is TRBV19, the J call TRBJ1-4, with 7 bases fitting TRBD1. The CDR3 length is 14 residues. V dropped 9 bases and J dropped 5; count of bases not matched to a gene: 9. Germline CDR1 LNHDA, CDR2 SQIVND (reference sequence). The CDR3 DNA reads as TGTGCCAGCAGGCAGGGGGTCCAGAATGAAAAACTGTTTTTT. Translated: CASRQGVQNEKLFF.

A note on this clone: One junction end does not reproduce the germline sequence, and a read error may be involved. The chain links TRBV7-7 to TRBJ2-2; the match to TRBD1 covers 10 bases. The CDR3 length is 16 residues. In germline, CDR1 is SSHAT, CDR2 FNYEAQ (reference sequence). The CDR3 sequence is CASSPRTGGNTGELFF. The CDR3 DNA is TGTGCTAGCAGCCCCCGGACAGGGGGAAACACCGGGGAGCTGTTTTTT.